Sequencing of this T cell receptor (beta chain) was carried out in a study of CD8+ T cells in alopecia areata. Treatment indicated: oral pan-JAK inhibitor, 5-10 mg twice daily. PBMCs were stained for CD3, CD4 and CD8, and CD4+ and CD8+ T cells were sorted. Findings and limits, study-wide: With patients, TCR sharing proved less clear than in mice, a difference possibly related to HLA. Significant decreases in scalp clonality and expanded CD8+ clones followed tofacitinib treatment.

RNA was extracted and reverse transcribed into cDNA as the sequencing template. Using immunoSEQ multiplex PCR, the repertoire was profiled, and TCRdb retains in-frame clones only, with some absent. The table includes fewer than 250,000 clones, 50% to 60% detected once. Points on this clone: Its antigen remains unknown.

The receptor's source is a human donor with alopecia areata. The sample here was CD4+ T cells sorted from blood, taken at week 4, from a patient treated with tofacitinib.

The CDR3 bases are TGCGCCAGCACCATGAGGGCGGGGGAGCAGTACTTC. This sequence encodes CASTMRAGEQYF. This chain connects TRBV10-2 to TRBJ2-7; possibly TRBD2 for D (6 bases). CDR1 is WSHSY, CDR2 SAAADI, per germline. V lost 7 bases and J 7 bases, leaving 14 bases between the germline ends. The CDR3 extends over 12 amino acids.